The next 15 T cell receptor beta chains were all read from a single sample in a study of Graves' ophthalmopathy and Graves' hyperthyroidism. Scientists amplified the TCR beta CDR3 regions from RNA transcripts. RT-PCR with HTBI primers came first, then second-round multiplex PCR. TCRdb ran MiXCR on the multiplex PCR reads and lists one entry per CDR3 protein. This table holds 300,000 or so distinct CDR3 sequences, roughly a sixth found once. Specimen: peripheral blood. The receptors come from an adult man with Graves' ophthalmopathy.

Many counts were recorded for this clonotype. The gene calls are TRBV6-5 and TRBJ1-1; D gene unclear. The V gene lost 7 bases and the J gene lost 4 bases, with 7 bases spanning the gap. The CDR3 loop spans 11 amino acids. Per the germline V gene, CDR1 is MNHEY and CDR2 is SVGAGI. The CDR3 loop reads CASKGITEAFF. For the CDR3, the DNA is TGTGCCAGCAAAGGGATCACTGAAGCTTTCTTT.

This clonotype showed up many times. The chain uses TRBV9 and TRBJ1-1; TRBD1 might be the D (5 bases). Germline loops: CDR1 SGDLS, CDR2 YYNGEE. With 6 bases removed from V and 1 base from J, the gap between germline ends came to 13 bases. This CDR3 has 14 residues. The CDR3 sequence: CASTPGLSNTEAFF. The CDR3 bases are TGTGCCAGCACGCCGGGGCTCTCGAACACTGAAGCTTTCTTT.

This clonotype has a count of ten or more. The chain uses TRBV4-1 and TRBJ2-5, with 7 bases matching TRBD2. The ends lost 6 bases at V and 0 bases at J; junction bases unmatched: 10. This CDR3 region has 16 residues. The germline CDR1 and CDR2 sequences are MGHRA and YSYEKL. The CDR3 nucleotides read TGCGCCAGCAGGCCGTCGGGGCGGGAGAACCAAGAGACCCAGTACTTC. It specifies CASRPSGRENQETQYF.

At least ten counts were recorded for this clonotype. This chain joins TRBV13 and TRBJ1-2, with 10 positions matching TRBD1. CDR1 and CDR2 (germline): PRHDT, FYEKMQ (reference sequence). The V and J ends lost 5 bases and 4 bases, in that order; junction bases with no gene match: 4. The CDR3 has 14 residues. For the CDR3, the DNA is TGTGCCAGCAGCCCGGACAGGGGGGGCTATGGCTACACCTTC. Protein sequence: CASSPDRGGYGYTF.

This clonotype was seen repeatedly, ten times or more. The chain recombines TRBV7-2 with TRBJ2-7, with D possibly matching TRBD1 (5 bases). This CDR3 has 15 amino acids. Per the germline V gene, CDR1 is SGHTA and CDR2 is FQGNSA. The V and J ends lost 2 bases and 5 bases respectively, with 16 bases between them. This chain's CDR3 is CASSLYWQGFDEQYF. The CDR3 DNA reads TGTGCCAGCAGCTTATACTGGCAGGGCTTCGACGAGCAGTACTTC.

This clonotype was recorded at least ten times. CDR3 DNA sequence: TGCAGTGCTAGAGGCCTAGCGGGAGTATCGGGCGGGGAGCTGTTTTTT. Residues: CSARGLAGVSGGELFF. The V call is TRBV20-1, the J call TRBJ2-2; 10 bases fit TRBD2. The CDR3 runs to 16 residues. V shed 1 base, J shed 7 bases, and the junction held 9 bases outside the gene matches. The germline CDR1 and CDR2 sequences are DFQATT and SNEGSKA (reference sequence).

This clonotype has only a few counts. This clone may be a read error of a much larger clone one base away. J is TRBJ1-6 and V is TRBV2; 7 bases line up with TRBD1. Germline V CDR1 and CDR2: SNHLY, FYNNEI. This CDR3 has 15 residues. The CDR3 nucleotides read TGTGCCAGCAGTGAAGAGGGGGCCTATAATTCACCCCGCCACTTT. Translated, it gives CASSEEGAYNSPRHF.

This clonotype was found many times. This chain links TRBV3-1 with TRBJ1-2; weak D call: TRBD1 (5 bases). The CDR3 consists of 15 residues. Germline CDR1 reads LGHDT; CDR2 reads YNNKEL (reference sequence). V was shortened by 0 bases and J by 1 base, with 9 bases between the two germline ends. The CDR3 reads CASSQDRRVNYGYTF. The CDR3 DNA reads TGTGCCAGCAGCCAAGACCGCAGGGTTAACTATGGCTACACCTTC.

Ten or more counts support this clonotype. CDR3 loop: CASRDDRNQPQHF. CDR3 sequence (DNA): TGTGCCAGCAGAGACGATCGCAATCAGCCCCAGCATTTT. V and J are TRBV12-3 or TRBV12-4 and TRBJ1-5; D unresolved. The length of the CDR3 is 13 residues. Deletions cut 6 bases from V and 2 bases from J, with 8 bases between.

This clonotype was counted many times. V and J are TRBV6-1 and TRBJ1-1; D is uncertain. Trimming shortened V by 1 base and J by 4 bases, and 13 bases separated the two germline ends. This CDR3 spans 15 amino acids. CDR1 and CDR2 from the germline V gene are MNHNS and SASEGT. The CDR3 region is CASSEVSGSGTEAFF. In DNA, the CDR3 is TGTGCCAGCAGTGAAGTGAGCGGTAGCGGCACTGAAGCTTTCTTT.

This clonotype was seen repeatedly, ten times or more. The V and J genes are TRBV5-1 and TRBJ2-5; a possible D gene is TRBD1 (6 bases). CDR3 size: 19 residues. Germline V gives CDR1 SGHRS, CDR2 YFSETQ. V gave up 3 bases and J gave up 4 bases, with 28 bases separating them. CDR3 sequence reads: CASSSSRTRQEGRGETQYF. In nucleotides, the CDR3 is TGCGCCAGCAGCTCCTCACGAACTAGACAGGAAGGGCGAGGAGAGACCCAGTACTTC.

This clonotype was seen at least ten times. V usage is TRBV27 and J usage is TRBJ2-7, with D possibly being TRBD1 or TRBD2 (5 bases each). The germline gives CDR1 MNHEY, CDR2 SMNVEV (reference sequence). V was clipped by 3 bases and J by 2 bases, with 11 bases between them. CDR3 length: 14 amino acids. The CDR3 DNA sequence: TGTGCCAGCAGTTTCGGGACGGCGGCCTACGAGCAGTACTTC. Amino acid sequence: CASSFGTAAYEQYF.

This clonotype was observed a few times. This chain joins TRBV27 and TRBJ2-5, with TRBD2 matching 10 bases. The J segment lost 5 bases and the V segment lost 3 bases, leaving 6 bases of the junction unmatched. Germline CDR1 MNHEY, CDR2 SMNVEV (reference sequence). This CDR3 region has 15 residues. The CDR3 reads CASSFASGSRETQYF. The DNA for the CDR3 is TGTGCCAGCAGTTTTGCTAGCGGGAGTCGGGAGACCCAGTACTTC.

This clonotype was recorded many times. The rearrangement links TRBV7-3 to TRBJ1-1; 7 nucleotides align to TRBD1. Germline CDR1 reads SGHTA; CDR2 reads FQGTGA. J was trimmed by 5 bases and V by 5 bases; bases with no gene match: 8. The CDR3 contains 14 residues. The CDR3 bases are TGTGCCAGCAGCGCCCAGGGGGTCCGTACTGAAGCTTTCTTT. It yields the protein CASSAQGVRTEAFF.

This clonotype was seen ten or more times. The chain has TRBV19 and TRBJ2-5, with 9 bases lining up with TRBD2. V was clipped by 7 bases and J by 0 bases; unmatched bases: 6. Germline-derived CDR1 and CDR2 are LNHDA and SQIVND (reference sequence). The CDR3 runs to 15 residues. CDR3 region: CASTSTSGYQETQYF. In DNA, the CDR3 is TGTGCCAGTACCTCGACTAGCGGCTACCAAGAGACCCAGTACTTC.